This T cell receptor beta chain was sequenced during a study of blood T cell repertoires in COVID-19. Authors' data handling: Amplification with reference gene primers provided the estimates of nucleated cell counts. Only in-frame clones appear in the TCRdb table, and some are missing; sequencing was by immunoSEQ multiplex PCR. V and J calls and clone size are given by that table; D and trimming were obtained from the DNA. Of about 180,000 clones detected, approximately 83% appear once; the ten largest clones hold more than 1.5%. Germline V gene lookup returns CDR1 SQVTM and CDR2 ANQGSEA. The CDR3 contains 18 residues. The junction had 18 bases not matched to a gene; V was cut back by 5 bases and J by 0 bases.

The chain recombines TRBV29-1 with TRBJ1-1; 7 bases map to TRBD1. The source material was peripheral blood. This clonotype originated in a human donor in a cohort sampled during active COVID-19. The CDR3 bases are TGCAGCGTTACTGCCGGGGGACAGCGCAATACTATGAACACTGAAGCTTTCTTT. Residues: CSVTAGGQRNTMNTEAFF.